The source of this T cell receptor (beta chain) is a study of T-cell reconstitution after alpha-beta-depleted transplantation in children. Study results and caveats: Expanded graft clones numbering several hundred reportedly gave rise to alpha-beta T cells about two months after transplant. Surviving recipient T cells and thymic progenitors underlay high day-60 TCRbeta diversity in some patients. After one year, T-cell counts and TCRbeta diversity mostly came from new T cells.

This clonotype was detected many times. The antigen remains unidentified. CDR3 length: 16 amino acids. J gave up 0 bases and V 2 bases, and 3 bases lay outside the gene matches. Germline loops: CDR1 SGHRS, CDR2 YFSETQ. Unique molecular identifiers featured in how the TCRbeta library was prepared. TCRdb re-called the PCR reads through MiXCR, storing one row per CDR3 protein. The top ten clones hold 28% of a sample with 200,000 to 250,000 distinct CDR3 sequences, approximately 10% of them seen once. The TCR sequence derives from a child in the first two years of life with acute myeloid leukemia, due to receive a stem cell transplant. The chain carries TRBV5-1 and TRBJ2-1; TRBD2 matches at 9 bases. The sequences come from PBMCs, collected before TCRalphabeta/CD19-depleted stem cell transplant. The chain's CDR3 is CASSLAGGFSYNEQFF. The DNA of the CDR3 is TGCGCCAGCAGCTTAGCGGGGGGATTCTCCTACAATGAGCAGTTCTTC.